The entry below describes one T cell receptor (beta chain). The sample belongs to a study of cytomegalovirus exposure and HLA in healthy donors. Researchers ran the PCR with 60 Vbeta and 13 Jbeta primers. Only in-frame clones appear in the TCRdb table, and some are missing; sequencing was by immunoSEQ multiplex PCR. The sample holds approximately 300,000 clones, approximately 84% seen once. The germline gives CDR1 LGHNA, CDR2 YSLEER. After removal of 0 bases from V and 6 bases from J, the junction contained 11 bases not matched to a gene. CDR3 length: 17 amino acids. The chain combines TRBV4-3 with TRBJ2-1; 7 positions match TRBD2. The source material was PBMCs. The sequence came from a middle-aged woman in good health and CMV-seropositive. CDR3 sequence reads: CASSQDSQAGFSNEQFF. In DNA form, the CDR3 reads TGCGCCAGCAGCCAAGATTCCCAAGCGGGGTTCTCCAATGAGCAGTTCTTC.